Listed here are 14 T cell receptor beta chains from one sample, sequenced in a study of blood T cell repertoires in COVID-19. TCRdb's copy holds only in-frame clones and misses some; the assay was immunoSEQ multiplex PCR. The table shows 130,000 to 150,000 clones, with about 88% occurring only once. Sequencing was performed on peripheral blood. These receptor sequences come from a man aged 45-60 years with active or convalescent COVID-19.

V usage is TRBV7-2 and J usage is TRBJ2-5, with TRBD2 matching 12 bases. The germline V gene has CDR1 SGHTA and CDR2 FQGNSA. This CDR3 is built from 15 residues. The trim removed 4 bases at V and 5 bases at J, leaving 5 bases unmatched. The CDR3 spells CASSSASGRAETQYF. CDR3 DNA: TGTGCCAGCAGCTCCGCTAGCGGGAGGGCGGAGACCCAGTACTTC. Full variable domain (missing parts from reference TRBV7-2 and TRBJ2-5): GAGVSQSPSNKVTEKGKDVELRCDPISGHTALYWYRQSLGQGLEFLIYFQGNSAPDKSGLPSDRFSAERTGGSVSTLTIQRTQQEDSAVYLCASSSASGRAETQYFGPGTRLLVL.

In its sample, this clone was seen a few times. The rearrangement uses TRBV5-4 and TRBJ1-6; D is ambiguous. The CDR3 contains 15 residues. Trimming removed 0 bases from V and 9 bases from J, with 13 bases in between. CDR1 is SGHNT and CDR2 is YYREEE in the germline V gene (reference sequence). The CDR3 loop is CASSLAERRGSPLHF. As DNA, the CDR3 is TGTGCCAGCAGCTTGGCCGAAAGGCGGGGTTCACCCCTCCACTTT. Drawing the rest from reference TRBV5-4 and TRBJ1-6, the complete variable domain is ETGVTQSPTHLIKTRGQQVTLRCSSQSGHNTVSWYQQALGQGPQFIFQYYREEENGRGNFPPRFSGLQFPNYSSELNVNALELDDSALYLCASSLAERRGSPLHFGNGTRLTVT.

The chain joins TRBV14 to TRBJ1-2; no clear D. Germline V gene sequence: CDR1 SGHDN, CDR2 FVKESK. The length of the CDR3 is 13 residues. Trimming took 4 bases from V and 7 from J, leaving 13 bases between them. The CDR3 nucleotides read TGTGCCAGCAGCCTAGCCCAAGCTGGTGGCTACACCTTC. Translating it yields CASSLAQAGGYTF.

The CDR3 loop is CASSYVGGTSAETQYF. DNA for the CDR3: TGTGCCAGCAGTTACGTGGGAGGGACTAGTGCCGAGACCCAGTACTTC. The V gene is TRBV6-5, the J gene TRBJ2-5; the match to TRBD2 covers 8 bases. V dropped 2 bases and J dropped 5; count of bases not matched to a gene: 10. In germline, CDR1 is MNHEY, CDR2 SVGAGI. This CDR3 has 16 residues.

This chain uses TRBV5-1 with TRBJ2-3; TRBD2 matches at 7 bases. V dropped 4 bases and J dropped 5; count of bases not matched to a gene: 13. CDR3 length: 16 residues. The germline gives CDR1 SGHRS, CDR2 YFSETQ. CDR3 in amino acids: CASSRFLGEGKDTQYF. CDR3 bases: TGCGCCAGCAGCAGATTTTTGGGGGAGGGGAAAGATACGCAGTATTTT.

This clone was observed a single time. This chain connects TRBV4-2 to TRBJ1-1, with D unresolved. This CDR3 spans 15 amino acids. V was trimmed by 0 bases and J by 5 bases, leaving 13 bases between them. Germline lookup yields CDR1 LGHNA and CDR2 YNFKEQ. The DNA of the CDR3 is TGTGCCAGCAGCCAAGATCGTCGAGTTAAGACTGAAGCTTTCTTT. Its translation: CASSQDRRVKTEAFF.

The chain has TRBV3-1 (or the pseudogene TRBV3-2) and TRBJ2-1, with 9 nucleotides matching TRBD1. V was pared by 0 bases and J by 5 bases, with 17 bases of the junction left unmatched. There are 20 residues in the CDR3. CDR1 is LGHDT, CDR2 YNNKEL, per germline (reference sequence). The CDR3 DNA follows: TGTGCCAGCAGCCAAGATCCCTACAGGGGGCGGAAAGGTGTAGACAATGAGCAGTTCTTC. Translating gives CASSQDPYRGRKGVDNEQFF.

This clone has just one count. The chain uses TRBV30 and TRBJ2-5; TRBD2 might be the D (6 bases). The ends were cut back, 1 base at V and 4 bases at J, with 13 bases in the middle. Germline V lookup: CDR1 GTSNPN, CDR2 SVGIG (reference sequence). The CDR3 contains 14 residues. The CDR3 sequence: CAWSGGGGVETQYF. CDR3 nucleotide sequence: TGTGCCTGGAGTGGCGGCGGAGGGGTAGAGACCCAGTACTTC.

The CDR3 is CASSVAAGGPYNEQFF. The CDR3 DNA reads as TGTGCCAGCAGTGTAGCAGCGGGAGGACCCTACAATGAGCAGTTCTTC. This chain connects TRBV2 to TRBJ2-1, with 9 positions matching TRBD2. The ends lost 4 bases at V and 2 bases at J; junction bases unmatched: 6. Per germline, CDR1 SNHLY and CDR2 FYNNEI. The CDR3 spans 16 residues.

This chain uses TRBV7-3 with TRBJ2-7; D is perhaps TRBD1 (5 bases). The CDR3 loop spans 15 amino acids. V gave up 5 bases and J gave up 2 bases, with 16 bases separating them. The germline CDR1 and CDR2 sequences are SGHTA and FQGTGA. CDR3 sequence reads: CASSPNAGNTYEQYF. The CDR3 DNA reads TGTGCCAGCAGCCCCAATGCAGGGAACACCTACGAGCAGTACTTC.

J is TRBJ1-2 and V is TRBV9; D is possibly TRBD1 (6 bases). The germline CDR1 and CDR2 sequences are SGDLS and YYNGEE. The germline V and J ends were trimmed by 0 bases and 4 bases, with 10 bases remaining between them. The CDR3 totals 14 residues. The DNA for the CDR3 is TGTGCCAGCAGCGTAGGCCAGGGGCCCTATGGCTACACCTTC. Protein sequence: CASSVGQGPYGYTF.

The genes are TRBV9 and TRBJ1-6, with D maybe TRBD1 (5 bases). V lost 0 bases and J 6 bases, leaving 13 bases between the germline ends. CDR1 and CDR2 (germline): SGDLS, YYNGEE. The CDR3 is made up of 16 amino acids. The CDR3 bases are TGTGCCAGCAGCGTAGGACCCGGGGGGAGTAATTCACCCCTCCACTTT. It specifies CASSVGPGGSNSPLHF. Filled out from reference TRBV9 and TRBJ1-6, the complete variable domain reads DSGVTQTPKHLITATGQRVTLRCSPRSGDLSVYWYQQSLDQGLQFLIQYYNGEERAKGNILERFSAQQFPDLHSELNLSSLELGDSALYFCASSVGPGGSNSPLHFGNGTRLTVT.

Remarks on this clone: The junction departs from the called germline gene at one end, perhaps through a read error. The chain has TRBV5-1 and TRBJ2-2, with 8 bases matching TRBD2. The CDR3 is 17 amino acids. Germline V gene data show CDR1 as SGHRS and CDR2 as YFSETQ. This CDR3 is CASSSGNRLAKTGELFF. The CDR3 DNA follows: TGCGCCAGCAGCTCTGGGAACCGACTAGCGAAGACCGGGGAGCTGTTTTTT.

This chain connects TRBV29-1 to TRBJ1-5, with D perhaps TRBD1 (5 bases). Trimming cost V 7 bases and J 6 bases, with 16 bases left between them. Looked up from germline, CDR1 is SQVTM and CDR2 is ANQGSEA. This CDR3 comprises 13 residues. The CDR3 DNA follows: TGCAGCGCCGCAGGGAATCAGGGTCAGCCCCAGCATTTT. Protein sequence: CSAAGNQGQPQHF.